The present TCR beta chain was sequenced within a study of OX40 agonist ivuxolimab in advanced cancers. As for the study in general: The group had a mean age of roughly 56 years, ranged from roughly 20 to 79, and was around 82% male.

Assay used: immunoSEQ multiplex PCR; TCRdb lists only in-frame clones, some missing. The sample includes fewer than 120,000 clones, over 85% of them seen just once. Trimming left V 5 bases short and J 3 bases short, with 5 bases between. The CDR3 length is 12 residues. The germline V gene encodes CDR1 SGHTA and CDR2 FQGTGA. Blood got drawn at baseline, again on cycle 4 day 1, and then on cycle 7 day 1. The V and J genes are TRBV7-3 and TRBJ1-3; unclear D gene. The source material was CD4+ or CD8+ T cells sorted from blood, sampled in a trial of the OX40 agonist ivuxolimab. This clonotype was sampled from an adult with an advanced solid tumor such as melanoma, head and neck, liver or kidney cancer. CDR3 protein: CASSENGNTIYF. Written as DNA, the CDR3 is TGTGCCAGCAGCGAAAATGGAAACACCATATATTTT.